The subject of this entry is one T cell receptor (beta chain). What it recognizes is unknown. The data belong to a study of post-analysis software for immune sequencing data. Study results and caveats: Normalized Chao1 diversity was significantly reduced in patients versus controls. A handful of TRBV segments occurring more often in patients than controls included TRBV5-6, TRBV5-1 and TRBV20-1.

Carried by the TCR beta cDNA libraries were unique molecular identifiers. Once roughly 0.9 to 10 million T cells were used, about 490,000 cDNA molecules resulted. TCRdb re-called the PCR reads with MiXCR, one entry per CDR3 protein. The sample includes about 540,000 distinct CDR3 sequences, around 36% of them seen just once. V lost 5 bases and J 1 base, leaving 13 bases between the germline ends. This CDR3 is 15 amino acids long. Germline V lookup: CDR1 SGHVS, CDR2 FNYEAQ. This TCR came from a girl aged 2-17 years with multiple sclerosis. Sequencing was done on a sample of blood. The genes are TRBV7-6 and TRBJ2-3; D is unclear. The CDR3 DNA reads TGTGCCAGCAGCCCCACTGCGGCCTGCACAGATACGCAGTATTTT. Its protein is CASSPTAACTDTQYF.